This TCR beta chain was identified during a study of cytomegalovirus exposure and HLA in healthy donors. Whole-study findings and limits: Segments of the TCR beta V type were, in most cases, productive about 87% or about 30% of the time in an earlier analysis.

V dropped 3 bases and J dropped 2 bases, with 7 bases sitting between them. This CDR3 region has 13 residues. Germline CDR1 KGHSH, CDR2 LQKENI. PCR primers comprised 60 Vbeta and 13 Jbeta primers. The table came from immunoSEQ multiplex PCR; TCRdb's copy has only in-frame clones and leaves some out. The sample lists approximately 260,000 clones, about four fifths occurring once. Donors showed nominal health when sampled, although they likely had unrecorded immune exposures. Concerning this clone: Antigen specificity is unknown.

The chain employs TRBV18 and TRBJ1-1; tentatively, D is TRBD1 (5 bases). Sample: PBMCs. The sequence derives from a woman in her 40s in good health and CMV-seropositive. CDR3 in DNA: TGTGCCAGCTCACCCCAGGGTAACACTGAAGCTTTCTTT. Translating gives CASSPQGNTEAFF.